This T cell receptor (beta chain) was observed in a study of cytomegalovirus exposure and HLA in healthy donors. Study-wide results and caveats: Productive status was seen about 87% or about 30% of the time for most TCR beta V segments in an earlier analysis. Presence/absence analysis assumed near-uniform sequencing depth across donors. A few of the chains that were CMV-associated were confirmed in vitro to be specific for CMV antigens.

As for this clone: The antigen is undetermined.

PCR primers comprised 60 Vbeta and 13 Jbeta primers. Measured with immunoSEQ multiplex PCR; TCRdb has only the in-frame clones, and not every one. The repertoire holds 130,000 to 150,000 clones, with over 60% as singletons. V lost 5 bases to trimming and J lost 2 bases, with 10 bases between them. Germline values: CDR1 SGDLS, CDR2 YYNGEE. This CDR3 is built from 13 residues. The source is a woman younger than 45 in good health and CMV-seropositive. The chain couples TRBV9 to TRBJ1-1; no definite D call. Input material: PBMCs. The CDR3 sequence is CASRYQENTEAFF. CDR3 nucleotide sequence: TGTGCCAGCAGATACCAGGAAAACACTGAAGCTTTCTTT.